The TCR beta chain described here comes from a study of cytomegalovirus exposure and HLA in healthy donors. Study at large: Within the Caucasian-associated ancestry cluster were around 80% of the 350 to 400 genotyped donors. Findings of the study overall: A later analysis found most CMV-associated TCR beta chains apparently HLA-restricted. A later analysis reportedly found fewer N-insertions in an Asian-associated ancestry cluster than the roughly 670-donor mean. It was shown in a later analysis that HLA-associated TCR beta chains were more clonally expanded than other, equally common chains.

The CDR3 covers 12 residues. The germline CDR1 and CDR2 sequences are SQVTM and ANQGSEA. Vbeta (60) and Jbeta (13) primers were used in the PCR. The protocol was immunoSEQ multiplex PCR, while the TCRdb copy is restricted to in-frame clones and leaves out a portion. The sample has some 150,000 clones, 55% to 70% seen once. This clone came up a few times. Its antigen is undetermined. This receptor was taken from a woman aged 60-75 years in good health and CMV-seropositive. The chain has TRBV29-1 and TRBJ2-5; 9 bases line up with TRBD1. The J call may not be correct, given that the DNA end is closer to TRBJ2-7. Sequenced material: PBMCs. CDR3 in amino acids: CSVTGTGIEQYF. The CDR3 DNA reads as TGCAGCGTAACCGGGACAGGGATCGAGCAGTACTTC.